The rows below give T cell receptor beta chains drawn from one sample of a study of a mutant IDH1 vaccine in newly diagnosed glioma. Repertoires were generated with immunoSEQ multiplex PCR, while TCRdb's copy carries only in-frame clones and drops some. This table holds some 95,000 clones, around 80% found once. The sequences come from PBMCs, collected from a glioma patient treated with radiotherapy, temozolomide or both. The receptors were sampled from a man aged 35 to 55 with glioma. CDR3s include the opening cysteine and the closing phenylalanine or tryptophan. Rows give clone size only sometimes, using once, few, many, or a class for an expanded clone.

v_call clone_size cdr3_length cdr3_aa
TRBV6-6 NA 14 CASSGTGGRNEQFF
TRBV5-6 NA 17 CASSLRLGTGRSGTQYF
TRBV6-6 NA 15 CASSSGLARSYEQYF
TRBV30 NA 13 CARSRGGPDTQYF
TRBV9 NA 14 CASSVPGQGETQYF
TRBV4-1 NA 14 CASSLGQGEGEQYF
TRBV9 few 14 CASSPWGTGGGYTF
TRBV4-3 NA 14 CASSQGLGTDTQYF
TRBV19 once 14 CASSIVGGNQPQHF
TRBV11-2 NA 13 CASSPQGSSGYTF
TRBV9 NA 14 CASSVGSGVGEQYF
TRBV4-1 NA 16 CASSQGPQVFNQPQHF
TRBV9 NA 15 CASSPTTRSTDTQYF
TRBV30 once 16 CAWSVRQGVRNQPQHF
TRBV2 NA 15 CASSFAPGQGSEAFF
TRBV19 NA 11 CASKEWTGYFF
TRBV11-1 NA 14 CASSYEQLGNTIYF
TRBV13 NA 17 CASSSSHSGGSEETQYF
TRBV28 NA 14 CASRTGQTKNKAFF
TRBV4-1 NA 17 CASSQADRSSANYGYTF
TRBV5-4 few 17 CASSLSLRTSGYNEQFF
TRBV9 NA 17 CASSVPLGGGIPDTQYF
TRBV4-3 NA 14 CASSQDRGSKGYTF
TRBV4-1 NA 15 CASSQEGIDKNIQYF
TRBV19 NA 14 CASSRGTWNTEAFF
TRBV28 NA 15 CASSFQGSGANVLTF
TRBV4-1 NA 13 CASSQARRTEAFF
TRBV5-1 NA 15 CASSTGLGSTDTQYF
TRBV6-5 NA 15 CASRQDRDSNQPQHF
TRBV6-5 NA 13 CASSYQWGGAAFF
TRBV6-1 NA 14 CGYRVDGTNEKLFF
TRBV4-1 NA 15 CASSQGGTAYNEQFF
TRBV9 NA 19 CASSLHEGGPQVANYGYTF
TRBV4-3 NA 13 CASSQGVGIGYTF
TRBV6-5 NA 15 CASSYSMEGAGEQYF
TRBV18 NA 16 CASSLDDRGSTYEQYF
TRBV6-1 NA 15 CASSVDRGALQPQHF
TRBV7-8 NA 12 CASSQDGNEQFF
TRBV18 NA 16 CASSPPKLIAKNIQYF
TRBV7-6 once 14 CASSYKTGGWEQYF
TRBV7-6 NA 14 CASSSEGGFNEQFF
TRBV7-9 NA 15 CASSLAVRSADTQYF
TRBV7-8 few 14 CASSLRTNYNEQFF
TRBV4-3 once 17 CASSQSLPGLAYNEQFF
TRBV6-5 NA 15 CASRKGGQGLYEQFF
TRBV10-3 NA 15 CAISESEEGTDTQYF
TRBV18 NA 15 CASSPRRTSSYEQYF
TRBV4-3 few 14 CASSQALGNQPQHF
TRBV5-4 NA 16 CASSLHGSGRGDTQYF
TRBV9 NA 14 CASSEGQGLMTQYF
TRBV6-1 NA 14 CASSVTDSNQPQHF
TRBV7-2 NA 14 CASSRSEVGETQYF